This T cell receptor (beta chain) was profiled in a study of regulatory T cells in long-lasting Graves disease. Study overall: Prior antithyroid drug treatment in newly diagnosed Graves' patients lasted under 3 months. Findings of the study overall: Under persistent disease, TRBV28, TRBJ1-2 and TRBJ2-5 were used preferentially.

CDR3 regions were amplified by Arm-PCR using iRepertoire HTBI primers to build TCR beta libraries. TCRdb recomputed calls from the multiplex PCR reads with MiXCR, one row per CDR3 protein. The table lists roughly 530,000 distinct CDR3 sequences, more than 15% of them singletons. Time point defined: newly diagnosed GD, antithyroid drugs for less than 3 months. PBMC RNA was the source of the TCR library. A peripheral blood sample, roughly 8.7 milliliters in volume, was drawn into EDTA tubes. The germline V and J ends were trimmed by 5 bases and 7 bases, with 18 bases remaining between them. CDR3 length: 15 amino acids. Germline CDR1 reads SGHAT; CDR2 reads FQNNGV. This clonotype occurred many times. Its matching antigen is unknown. The data also belong to a second study, concerning T cells in Graves' hyperthyroidism and ophthalmopathy.

This chain uses TRBV11-2 with TRBJ2-1; possibly TRBD2 for D (6 bases). The starting material was peripheral blood mononuclear cells (PBMCs), obtained at new diagnosis, from a patient treated with antithyroid drugs. This receptor was obtained from a woman aged 40 to 65 with Graves disease. The CDR3 coding sequence is TGTGCCAGCAGCCCCCTCCGCGGGGCGATAAATGAGCAGTTCTTC. Its protein is CASSPLRGAINEQFF.